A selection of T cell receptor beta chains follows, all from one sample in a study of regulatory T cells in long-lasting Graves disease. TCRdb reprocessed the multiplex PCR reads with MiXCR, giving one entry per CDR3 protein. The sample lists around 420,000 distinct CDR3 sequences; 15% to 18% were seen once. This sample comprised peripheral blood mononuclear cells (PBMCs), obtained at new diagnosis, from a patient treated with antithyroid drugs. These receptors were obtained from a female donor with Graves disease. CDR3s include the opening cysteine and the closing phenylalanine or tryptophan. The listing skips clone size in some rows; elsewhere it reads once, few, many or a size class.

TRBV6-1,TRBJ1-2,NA,CASSRGTGVNGYTF
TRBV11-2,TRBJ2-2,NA,CASSLGTSDTGELFF
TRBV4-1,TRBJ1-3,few,CASSQDWDSFSGNTIYF
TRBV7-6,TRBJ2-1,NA,CASSLRPSGVHNEQFF
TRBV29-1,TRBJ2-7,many,CSVVFAGSENSYEQYF
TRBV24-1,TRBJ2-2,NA,CATSDHTSGGNTGELFF
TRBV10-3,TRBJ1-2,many,CAISESRGVNYGYTF
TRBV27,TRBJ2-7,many,CASTRTSGSAAVIYEQYF
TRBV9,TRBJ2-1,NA,CASSVDQREGNEQFF
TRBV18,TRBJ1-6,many,CASSRDSDSPLHF
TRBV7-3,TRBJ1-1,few,CASSLSRGTPEAFF
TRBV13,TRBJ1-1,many,CASAPEGRNTEAFF
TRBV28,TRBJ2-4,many,CASSNWTELAKNIQYF
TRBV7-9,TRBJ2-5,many,CASAAYQETQYF